This entry describes one TCR beta chain. Its cognate antigen is unknown. The data were obtained in a study of cytomegalovirus exposure and HLA in healthy donors. Background on the study: The same platform used for the approximately 670 first-cohort repertoires was also used for the 95 to 150 validation repertoires, as a later analysis reported. Study-level results: As confirmed in vitro, a few CMV-associated chains were specific for CMV antigens. The classifier, whose performance was assessed in both the original and validation cohorts, reportedly diagnosed cytomegalovirus status with high specificity and sensitivity.

CDR3 length: 14 amino acids. The germline V gene has CDR1 MNHEY and CDR2 SMNVEV (reference sequence). The V and J ends lost 1 base and 9 bases respectively, with 13 bases between them. Data came from immunoSEQ multiplex PCR; TCRdb stores just in-frame clones and leaves some out. The data contain some 210,000 clones, over 80% of them singletons. Sample: PBMCs. This clonotype was sampled from a woman aged 18-29 years in good health and CMV-seronegative. J is TRBJ2-4 and V is TRBV27; D is possibly TRBD1 (5 bases). CDR3 protein: CASSLLGRAAIQYF. The CDR3 DNA reads TGTGCCAGCAGTTTATTGGGCAGGGCGGCCATTCAGTACTTC.